The next 25 T cell receptor beta chains were all read from a single sample in a study of OX40 agonist ivuxolimab in advanced cancers. Here immunoSEQ multiplex PCR was the method, and the copy in TCRdb shows in-frame clones only, minus some. This sample yields 45,000 to 65,000 clones, of which almost 90% are seen a single time; roughly 3.5% belongs to the top ten. Sequencing was performed on CD4+ or CD8+ T cells sorted from blood, taken in a trial of the OX40 agonist ivuxolimab. The receptors stem from an adult with an advanced solid tumor such as melanoma, head and neck, liver or kidney cancer.

V gene TRBV5-6 combines with J gene TRBJ1-5, with TRBD1 identical over 8 bases. The germline gives CDR1 SGHDT, CDR2 YYEEEE. V shed 0 bases and J 7 bases; nucleotides not matched to a gene: 6. The CDR3 runs 15 residues. The CDR3 loop is CASSLGQGSWQPQHF. The CDR3 nucleotides are TGTGCCAGCAGCTTGGGACAGGGGAGCTGGCAGCCCCAGCATTTT.

The J gene is TRBJ1-5, the V gene TRBV11-2; no reliable D call. This CDR3 has 13 residues. Germline V gives CDR1 SGHAT, CDR2 FQNNGV. Trimming took off 5 bases at V and 7 bases at J, with 12 bases between the two ends. This chain's CDR3 is CASSQGWVQPQHF. The CDR3 DNA is TGTGCCAGCAGCCAAGGGTGGGTGCAGCCCCAGCATTTT.

The chain joins TRBV27 to TRBJ1-2, with D unresolved. The CDR3 is 15 amino acids. Germline V gene data show CDR1 as MNHEY and CDR2 as SMNVEV (reference sequence). V was clipped by 2 bases and J by 2 bases, with 12 bases between them. CDR3 DNA: TGTGCCAGCAGTTTACTCCCGAAATCCAACTATGGCTACACCTTC. This encodes CASSLLPKSNYGYTF.

This clone has a handful of counts. This chain links TRBV7-2 with TRBJ1-3, with D perhaps TRBD1 (5 bases). V lost 0 bases and J lost 2, with 8 bases in between. Germline CDR1 and CDR2: SGHTA and FQGNSA. This CDR3 is built from 15 residues. Here the CDR3 reads CASSLAVRAGNTIYF. CDR3 nucleotide sequence: TGTGCCAGCAGCTTAGCGGTCAGGGCTGGAAACACCATATATTTT. The variable domain in full, with the rest retrieved from reference TRBV7-2 and TRBJ1-3, is GAGVSQSPSNKVTEKGKDVELRCDPISGHTALYWYRQSLGQGLEFLIYFQGNSAPDKSGLPSDRFSAERTGGSVSTLTIQRTQQEDSAVYLCASSLAVRAGNTIYFGEGSWLTVV.

This chain uses TRBV5-6 with TRBJ2-4, with D hard to call. CDR1 is SGHDT, CDR2 YYEEEE, per germline. Between the trimmed V and J ends, which lost 6 bases and 5 bases, there was a span of 12 bases. The CDR3 sequence is 13 residues long. CDR3 amino acids: CASTYPAENIQYF. In DNA, the CDR3 is TGTGCCAGCACCTACCCTGCGGAAAACATTCAGTACTTC. Full variable domain (rest looked up from reference TRBV5-6 and TRBJ2-4): DAGVTQSPTHLIKTRGQQVTLRCSPKSGHDTVSWYQQALGQGPQFIFQYYEEEERQRGNFPDRFSGHQFPNYSSELNVNALLLGDSALYLCASTYPAENIQYFGAGTRLSVL.

This clone showed up just once. The chain recombines TRBV19 with TRBJ1-5; no reliable D call. Trimming stripped 5 bases from V and 6 bases from J, with 23 bases between. CDR3 size: 17 residues. In germline, CDR1 is LNHDA, CDR2 SQIVND (reference sequence). CDR3 residues: CASSQGTRASFVQPQHF. The DNA of the CDR3 is TGTGCCAGTAGTCAAGGTACAAGGGCCTCGTTCGTTCAGCCCCAGCATTTT.

The CDR3 sequence is CASSLRGLAGGETQYF. DNA of the CDR3: TGTGCCAGCAGCTTACGGGGACTAGCGGGAGGAGAGACCCAGTACTTC. The V and J genes are TRBV7-6 and TRBJ2-5; TRBD2 matches 15 bases. Germline CDR1 and CDR2: SGHVS and FNYEAQ. The CDR3 spans 16 residues. J gave up 4 bases and V 2 bases, and 2 bases lay outside the gene matches.

J is TRBJ2-5 and V is TRBV5-5, with D uncertain. Germline CDR1 SGHKS, CDR2 YYEKEE (reference sequence). This CDR3 contains 15 residues. With 4 bases removed from V and 4 bases from J, the gap between germline ends came to 17 bases. The CDR3 sequence: CASSNAGFTVETQYF. The CDR3 region has the DNA TGTGCCAGCAGCAACGCCGGGTTTACCGTAGAGACCCAGTACTTC. The full variable domain, with the rest looked up from reference TRBV5-5 and TRBJ2-5, is DAGVTQSPTHLIKTRGQQVTLRCSPISGHKSVSWYQQVLGQGPQFIFQYYEKEERGRGNFPDRFSARQFPNYSSELNVNALLLGDSALYLCASSNAGFTVETQYFGPGTRLLVL.

The chain links TRBV11-2 to TRBJ2-7, with 10 bases fitting TRBD2. CDR3 length: 15 amino acids. V trimming: 4 bases; J trimming: 4 bases; junction bases outside the gene matches: 7. Germline V CDR1 and CDR2: SGHAT, FQNNGV. This CDR3 reads CASSSPAGGPYEQYF. In DNA form, the CDR3 reads TGTGCCAGCAGCTCCCCAGCGGGAGGGCCGTACGAGCAGTACTTC.

This clone was seen only a few times. The J gene is TRBJ1-4, the V gene TRBV11-2; D is unclear. The V end lost 8 bases, the J end lost 5 bases, and 12 bases lay between the germline ends. The CDR3 loop spans 13 amino acids. Germline V gene lookup returns CDR1 SGHAT and CDR2 FQNNGV. The CDR3 DNA sequence: TGTGCCAGCGGTAGAGGGCCGAATGAAAAACTGTTTTTT. Protein product: CASGRGPNEKLFF.

This chain joins TRBV30 and TRBJ2-7; TRBD2 matches at 7 bases. The germline V gene has CDR1 GTSNPN and CDR2 SVGIG (reference sequence). V was clipped by 1 base and J by 9 bases; unmatched bases: 3. This CDR3 region has 11 residues. Here the CDR3 reads CAWSAGGGQYF. The CDR3 DNA reads TGTGCCTGGAGTGCGGGAGGCGGGCAGTACTTC.

The chain employs TRBV28 and TRBJ2-6; D ambiguous. With 6 bases removed from V and 4 bases from J, the gap between germline ends came to 4 bases. Germline CDR1 is MDHEN and CDR2 is SYDVKM. CDR3 length: 12 amino acids. Written as DNA, the CDR3 is TGTGCCAGCAGAGCCGGGGCCAACGTCCTGACTTTC. Amino acids: CASRAGANVLTF.

This clone occurred once. The rearrangement joins TRBV28 to TRBJ1-5; D ambiguous. Germline lookup yields CDR1 MDHEN and CDR2 SYDVKM. Between the trimmed V and J ends, which lost 4 bases and 9 bases, there was a span of 10 bases. The CDR3 has 12 amino acids. The CDR3 is CASSSPTRPQHF. CDR3 sequence (DNA): TGTGCCAGCAGTTCCCCGACGAGGCCCCAGCATTTT.

The rearrangement uses TRBV29-1 and TRBJ2-2; no clear D gene. Trimming stripped 4 bases from V and 1 base from J, with 10 bases between. Germline lookup yields CDR1 SQVTM and CDR2 ANQGSEA. This CDR3 spans 14 amino acids. Here the CDR3 reads CSVVERLNTGELFF. DNA for the CDR3: TGCAGCGTTGTGGAGAGACTGAACACCGGGGAGCTGTTTTTT.

The rearrangement joins TRBV6-5 to TRBJ1-6; perhaps TRBD1 as D (5 bases). This CDR3 has 14 amino acids. Germline V gives CDR1 MNHEY, CDR2 SVGAGI. V gave up 7 bases and J gave up 8 bases, with 15 bases separating them. The CDR3 bases are TGTGCCAGCACCGTTAGCGGCAGGGATTCACCCCTCCACTTT. Protein sequence: CASTVSGRDSPLHF.

CDR3 amino acids: CASSHRPGQSPYYSNQPQHF. The CDR3 bases are TGCGCCAGCAGTCACAGACCGGGACAGAGTCCTTATTATAGCAATCAGCCCCAGCATTTT. The chain uses TRBV23-1 and TRBJ1-5; 7 bases are a match to TRBD1. Being an ORF, TRBV23-1 has a function that is uncertain. V was clipped by 3 bases and J by 0 bases; unmatched bases: 17. The CDR3 totals 20 residues.

This clone turned up a few times. The V and J genes are TRBV4-1 and TRBJ1-1; 8 positions agree with TRBD1. Germline CDR1 MGHRA, CDR2 YSYEKL. J gave up 1 base and V 0 bases, and 7 bases lay outside the gene matches. The CDR3 loop spans 17 amino acids. The CDR3: CASSQDSQGAQNTEAFF. The CDR3 nucleotides read TGCGCCAGCAGCCAAGATTCTCAGGGGGCCCAGAACACTGAAGCTTTCTTT.

V and J are TRBV29-1 and TRBJ1-5, with 7 positions matching TRBD1. Germline V gives CDR1 SQVTM, CDR2 ANQGSEA. CDR3 length: 15 residues. The V gene end was trimmed by 3 bases and the J gene end by 1 base; junction bases not matched to a gene: 6. CDR3 coding DNA: TGCAGCGTTGAGGCAACAGGGGCGAGCAATCAGCCCCAGCATTTT. Translating gives CSVEATGASNQPQHF.

The rearrangement joins TRBV21-1 to TRBJ2-7; no check of the table's D call, TRBD2, against the DNA was made. TRBV21-1 is tagged as a pseudogene. The CDR3 totals 12 residues. The CDR3 bases are TGTGCCAGCAGCAAAGGGGCGGGAGAGCAGTACTTC. Translated, it gives CASSKGAGEQYF.

The chain couples TRBV7-2 to TRBJ2-7, with D possibly matching TRBD1 (6 bases). The ends were cut back, 1 base at V and 3 bases at J, with 10 bases in the middle. Germline V gene lookup returns CDR1 SGHTA and CDR2 FQGNSA. CDR3 length equals 14 residues. CDR3 DNA: TGTGCCAGCAGCTTAGAGGACAGCTACTACGAGCAGTACTTC. It is translated as CASSLEDSYYEQYF.

The genes are TRBV18 and TRBJ2-7, with 7 bases that match TRBD2. Germline V gives CDR1 KGHSH, CDR2 LQKENI. CDR3 length equals 16 residues. Trimming removed 1 base from V and 7 bases from J; junction bases left unmatched: 13. As DNA, the CDR3 is TGTGCCAGCTCACCACTAGCGGGCCGGGCCTTAGGGGAGCAGTACTTC. Translated, it gives CASSPLAGRALGEQYF.

This chain connects TRBV18 to TRBJ2-1; no definite D call. Trimming left V 3 bases short and J 5 bases short, with 2 bases between. CDR1 is KGHSH, CDR2 LQKENI, per germline. CDR3 length: 11 residues. CDR3 DNA sequence: TGTGCCAGCTCACCCGACAATGAGCAGTTCTTC. Its translation: CASSPDNEQFF.

The chain is built from TRBV2 and TRBJ1-2; D gene ambiguous. The CDR3 runs 14 residues. The V gene lost 4 bases and the J gene lost 8 bases, with 17 bases spanning the gap. The germline gives CDR1 SNHLY, CDR2 FYNNEI. The CDR3, as DNA: TGTGCCAGCAGTGTGGATCGTCTCAGTTACGGCTACACCTTC. Translation: CASSVDRLSYGYTF.

This rearrangement joins TRBV4-1 to TRBJ2-6; no clear D. The CDR3 is 17 amino acids. V was trimmed by 6 bases and J by 0 bases, leaving 15 bases between them. CDR1 and CDR2 (germline): MGHRA, YSYEKL. CDR3 sequence: CASRARLLSSGANVLTF. The CDR3 coding sequence is TGCGCCAGCAGGGCACGGCTCCTAAGCTCTGGGGCCAACGTCCTGACTTTC.

This rearrangement joins TRBV10-3 to TRBJ1-1; 8 nucleotides align to TRBD1. CDR3 length equals 17 residues. From germline, CDR1 is ENHRY and CDR2 SYGVKD. The trim removed 0 bases at V and 3 bases at J, leaving 9 bases unmatched. The DNA for the CDR3 is TGTGCCATCAGTGAGTCCGGACAGGGTTTGGGGGACACTGAAGCTTTCTTT. This translates into CAISESGQGLGDTEAFF.